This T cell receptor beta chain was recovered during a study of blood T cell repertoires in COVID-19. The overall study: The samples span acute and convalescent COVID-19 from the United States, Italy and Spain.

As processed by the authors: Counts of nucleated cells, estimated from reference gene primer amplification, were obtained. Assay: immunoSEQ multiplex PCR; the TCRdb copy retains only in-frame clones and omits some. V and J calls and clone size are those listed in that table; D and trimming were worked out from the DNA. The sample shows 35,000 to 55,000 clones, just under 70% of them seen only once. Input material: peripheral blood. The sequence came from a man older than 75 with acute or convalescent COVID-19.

The CDR3 region has the DNA TGTGCCAGCAGCGTTAGCGGGAGCTCCTACAATGAGCAGTTCTTC. This gives the protein CASSVSGSSYNEQFF. The V call is TRBV9, the J call TRBJ2-1, with 9 bases matching TRBD2. V was clipped by 2 bases and J by 0 bases; unmatched bases: 0. This CDR3 has 15 amino acids. Germline CDR1 SGDLS, CDR2 YYNGEE.